Described below is a single T cell receptor (beta chain) sequence and its context. Antigen specificity is unknown. Looked up from germline, CDR1 is DFQATT and CDR2 is SNEGSKA (reference sequence). This CDR3 is 14 amino acids long. The ends lost 1 base at V and 5 bases at J; junction bases unmatched: 7. Sequencing of DNA taken from cultured CD4+ T cells relied on the Oncomine TCR Beta short-read assay. TCRdb analysed the PCR reads with MiXCR anew, one entry per CDR3 protein. The sample includes 20,000 to 30,000 distinct CDR3 sequences, 64% of them seen just once. Indicated treatment: roughly 10-day PBMC culture with coronavirus spike peptide pools or control peptides (ViraFEST assay). Before TCRs were sequenced, ViraFEST expanded antigen-specific T cells with peptide pools. The entry originates in a study of vaccination and CD4 T cells after COVID-19. Study-level background: A CEFX pool, an HIV-1 Nef pool, or no peptide went to control cultures. General observations from the study: Within the convalescent patients, spike mono-reactivity was found in 304 of 307 vaccine-specific clones. Median SARS-CoV-2-reactive clonotype numbers went from approximately 21 to 38; this increase was not significant.

Sequencing was carried out using CD4+ T cells from blood, cultured in vitro. The gene calls are TRBV20-1 and TRBJ2-7, with 8 bases matching TRBD2. This TCR was recovered from a human donor who had recovered from COVID-19. CDR3 in amino acids: CSARVLAGMHEQYF. As DNA, the CDR3 is TGCAGTGCTAGAGTCCTAGCGGGTATGCACGAGCAGTACTTC.